These 12 T cell receptor beta chains were sequenced from one sample in a study of control samples from healthy donors and cancer patients (dated by TCRdb to the early 2020s). The library was built by means of the immunoSEQ multiplex PCR assay. TCRdb holds this immuneACCESS table with in-frame rearrangements only. Some clones are missing; in checked studies, unresolved V genes explain under half, and the rest has no known cause. The sample includes about 100,000 clones, with about 88% observed a single time. Jointly, the top ten make up roughly 18% of the sample. The sample taken for sequencing was blood. These receptors originate from a woman in her forties or fifties in good health.

The rearrangement links TRBV19 to TRBJ1-5, with no clear D. CDR3 size: 14 residues. From germline, CDR1 is LNHDA and CDR2 SQIVND (reference sequence). Between the trimmed V and J ends, which lost 1 base and 1 base, there was a span of 5 bases. Written as DNA, the CDR3 is TGTGCCAGTAGTATAGTCACAAGCAATCAGCCCCAGCATTTT. Its translation: CASSIVTSNQPQHF.

In its sample, this clone was seen once. This chain uses TRBV10-2 with TRBJ2-3; D is ambiguous. The CDR3 is made up of 13 amino acids. Germline CDR1 reads WSHSY; CDR2 reads SAAADI. Trimming removed 7 bases at V and 2 bases at J, with 10 bases between. CDR3 sequence: CASTLGFTDTQYF. The CDR3, as DNA: TGCGCCAGCACTCTGGGGTTCACAGATACGCAGTATTTT.

The chain links TRBV25-1 to TRBJ2-1; 9 bases line up with TRBD2. Germline V gives CDR1 MGHDK, CDR2 SYGVNS. The CDR3 covers 16 residues. J lost 8 bases, V lost 5 bases, and 13 bases had no gene match. In DNA, the CDR3 is TGTGCCAGCAGTCCCCCGGGTAGCGGGAGACCGGATGAGCAGTTCTTC. Amino acids: CASSPPGSGRPDEQFF.

V usage is TRBV11-2 and J usage is TRBJ2-3; 7 bases are shared with TRBD2. Germline CDR1 is SGHAT and CDR2 is FQNNGV. The trim removed 2 bases at V and 3 bases at J, leaving 11 bases unmatched. There are 17 residues in the CDR3. The CDR3 nucleotides are TGTGCCAGCAGCTTAAGGAGCGGGGCCATACGGACAGATACGCAGTATTTT. It is translated as CASSLRSGAIRTDTQYF.

The chain employs TRBV27 and TRBJ1-1, with D tentatively TRBD1 (5 bases). Per the germline V gene, CDR1 is MNHEY and CDR2 is SMNVEV (reference sequence). With 5 bases removed from V and 4 bases from J, the gap between germline ends came to 11 bases. This CDR3 comprises 13 residues. CDR3 DNA sequence: TGTGCCAGCAGTGCAGGGTGGGGCACTGAAGCTTTCTTT. Residues: CASSAGWGTEAFF.

The J gene is TRBJ1-5, the V gene TRBV27, with 10 bases matching TRBD1. The J segment lost 1 base and the V segment lost 5 bases, leaving 2 bases of the junction unmatched. CDR1 and CDR2 (germline): MNHEY, SMNVEV (reference sequence). The CDR3 covers 15 residues. CDR3 sequence reads: CASSGDRGSNQPQHF. The DNA of the CDR3 is TGTGCCAGCAGTGGGGACAGGGGAAGCAATCAGCCCCAGCATTTT.

V usage is TRBV24-1 and J usage is TRBJ2-1, with D possibly called TRBD1 or TRBD2 (5 bases each). CDR1 is KGHDR, CDR2 SFDVKD, per germline. V was shortened by 3 bases and J by 7 bases, with 18 bases between the two germline ends. There are 16 residues in the CDR3. CDR3 in amino acids: CATSDTMHGDLNEQFF. In DNA form, the CDR3 reads TGTGCCACCAGTGATACGATGCATGGGGACCTGAATGAGCAGTTCTTC.

The chain uses TRBV5-1 and TRBJ1-2; no firm D call. V lost 0 bases and J 8 bases, leaving 11 bases between the germline ends. The CDR3 is 13 amino acids. Per germline, CDR1 SGHRS and CDR2 YFSETQ. CDR3 amino acids: CASSLEGGSGYTF. The CDR3 nucleotides read TGCGCCAGCAGCTTGGAGGGAGGCTCGGGCTACACCTTC.

In nucleotides, the CDR3 is TGTGCCACCAGCAGAGGAGGGACGAATCAGCCCCAGCATTTT. This codes for CATSRGGTNQPQHF. The chain recombines TRBV15 with TRBJ1-5; D possibly corresponds to TRBD1 (5 bases). This CDR3 contains 14 residues. Deletions cut 1 base from V and 4 bases from J, with 8 bases between. CDR1 is LNHNV, CDR2 YYDKDF, per germline (reference sequence).

The chain combines TRBV9 with TRBJ2-6, with TRBD2 identical over 12 bases. The germline gives CDR1 SGDLS, CDR2 YYNGEE. CDR3 length: 17 residues. Trimming took 3 bases from V and 4 from J; bases not matched to a gene: 5. The CDR3 loop reads CASSGLAGDYGANVLTF. The CDR3, as DNA: TGTGCCAGCAGCGGACTAGCGGGAGATTACGGGGCCAACGTCCTGACTTTC.

This chain uses TRBV3-1 (or the pseudogene TRBV3-2) with TRBJ2-1; 9 bases map to TRBD2. This CDR3 has 17 amino acids. J gave up 5 bases and V 4 bases, and 12 bases lay outside the gene matches. Per germline, CDR1 LGHDT and CDR2 YNNKEL (reference sequence). CDR3 loop: CASSREGPSGAHNEQFF. For the CDR3, the DNA is TGTGCCAGCAGCCGGGAAGGGCCTAGCGGGGCCCACAATGAGCAGTTCTTC.

V and J are TRBV21-1 and TRBJ2-5; TRBD1, the table's D call, lacks a check against the DNA. TRBV21-1 is annotated as a pseudogene. The CDR3 has 14 residues. DNA for the CDR3: TGTGCCAGCAGCGTGGGCCCCAGACAAGAGACCCAGTACTTC. This sequence encodes CASSVGPRQETQYF.